This T cell receptor beta chain was obtained from a study of OX40 agonist ivuxolimab in advanced cancers. Overall study: Patients received ivuxolimab, an intravenous treatment, every 2 weeks at 0.01 to 10 mg/kg. Among those treated, three patients had partial responses, one with hepatocellular carcinoma and two with cutaneous melanoma. The diagnoses of dose-escalation patients were hepatocellular carcinoma, melanoma, renal cell or head and neck cancer.

Points from the study as a whole: CD4+ and CD8+ blood T cells expanded clonally by week 6 at 0.1 to 3.0 mg/kg.

Notes on this clone: As yet, its antigen is unknown.

The table came from immunoSEQ multiplex PCR; TCRdb's copy has only in-frame clones and leaves some out. Here the sample spans about 77,000 clones, roughly 80% being singletons. CDR1 and CDR2 from the germline V gene are SGDLS and YYNGEE. Trimming cost V 0 bases and J 0 bases, with 7 bases left between them. The CDR3 is 15 residues long. The chain employs TRBV9 and TRBJ1-5, with D unresolved. This sequence originates from an adult with an advanced solid tumor such as melanoma, head and neck, liver or kidney cancer. The sample in question was CD4+ or CD8+ T cells sorted from blood, obtained in a trial of the OX40 agonist ivuxolimab. CDR3 in amino acids: CASSVGLNSNQPQHF. Here the CDR3 DNA reads TGTGCCAGCAGCGTAGGTTTGAATAGCAATCAGCCCCAGCATTTT. The variable domain in full, completed from reference TRBV9 and TRBJ1-5, reads DSGVTQTPKHLITATGQRVTLRCSPRSGDLSVYWYQQSLDQGLQFLIQYYNGEERAKGNILERFSAQQFPDLHSELNLSSLELGDSALYFCASSVGLNSNQPQHFGDGTRLSIL.